This entry is about one T cell receptor beta chain. Its specificity is unknown. At one end the junction does not follow the germline gene, possibly because of a read error. The data belong to a study of T cell responses to AZD1222 COVID-19 vaccine. Study summary: Second-dose groups at about 4 or about 12 weeks were pooled.

Study-level findings and limits: Just a handful of AZD1222 recipients were seropositive at baseline. Targets within unmutated variant regions were reportedly found for nearly half of spike-specific TCRs. Receipt of two AZD1222 doses was followed by a rise in Spike-specific TCR breadth and depth.

This CDR3 spans 15 amino acids. CDR1 is SSHAT, CDR2 FNYEAQ, per germline (reference sequence). TCRdb's table, derived via immunoSEQ multiplex PCR, lists solely in-frame clones and lacks some. The repertoire holds about 150,000 clones, with approximately 90% as singletons. This receptor was obtained from an adult in good health. The gene calls are TRBV7-7 and TRBJ2-1; 9 nucleotides agree with TRBD2. The sample was peripheral blood, taken on day 0 of AZD1222 vaccination. The CDR3 DNA is TGTGCTAGCAGCTTAGGTGTAGCGGGAGCGTTTGAGCAGTTCTTC. It translates to CASSLGVAGAFEQFF.